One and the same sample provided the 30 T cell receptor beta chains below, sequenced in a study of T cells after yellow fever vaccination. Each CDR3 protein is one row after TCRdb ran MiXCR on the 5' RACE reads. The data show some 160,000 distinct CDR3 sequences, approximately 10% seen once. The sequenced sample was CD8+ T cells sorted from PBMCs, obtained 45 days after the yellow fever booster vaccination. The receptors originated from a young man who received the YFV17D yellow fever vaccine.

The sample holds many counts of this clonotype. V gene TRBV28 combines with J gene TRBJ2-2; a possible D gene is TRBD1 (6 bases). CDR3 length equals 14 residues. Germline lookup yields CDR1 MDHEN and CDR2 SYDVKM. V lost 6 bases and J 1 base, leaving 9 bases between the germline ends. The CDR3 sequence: CASRGQRNTGELFF. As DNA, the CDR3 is TGTGCCAGCAGAGGACAGCGGAACACCGGGGAGCTGTTTTTT.

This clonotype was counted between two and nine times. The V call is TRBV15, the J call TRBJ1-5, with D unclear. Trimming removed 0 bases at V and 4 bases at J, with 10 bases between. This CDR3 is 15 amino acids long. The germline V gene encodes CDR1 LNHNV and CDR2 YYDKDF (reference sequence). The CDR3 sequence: CATSRDPGVNQPQHF. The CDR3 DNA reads TGTGCCACCAGCAGAGATCCCGGGGTTAATCAGCCCCAGCATTTT.

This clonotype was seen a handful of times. CDR3 in amino acids: CASSGLAEQYF. For the CDR3, the DNA is TGTGCCAGCAGCGGCCTGGCCGAGCAGTACTTC. The chain combines TRBV7-6 with TRBJ2-7; D remains ambiguous. There are 11 residues in the CDR3. Germline-derived CDR1 and CDR2 are SGHVS and FNYEAQ. The ends were cut back, 5 bases at V and 6 bases at J, with 8 bases in the middle.

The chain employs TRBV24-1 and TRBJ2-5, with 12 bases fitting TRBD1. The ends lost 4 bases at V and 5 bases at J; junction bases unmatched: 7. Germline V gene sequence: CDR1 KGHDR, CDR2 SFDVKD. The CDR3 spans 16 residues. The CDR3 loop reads CATSESGTGGWETQYF. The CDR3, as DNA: TGTGCCACCAGTGAATCCGGGACAGGGGGCTGGGAGACCCAGTACTTC.

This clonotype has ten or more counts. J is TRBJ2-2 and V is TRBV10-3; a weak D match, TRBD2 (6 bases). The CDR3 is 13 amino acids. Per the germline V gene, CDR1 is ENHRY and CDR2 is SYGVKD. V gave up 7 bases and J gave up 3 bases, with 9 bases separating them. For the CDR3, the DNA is TGTGCCATCATTTCGGGGGACACCGGGGAGCTGTTTTTT. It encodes CAIISGDTGELFF.

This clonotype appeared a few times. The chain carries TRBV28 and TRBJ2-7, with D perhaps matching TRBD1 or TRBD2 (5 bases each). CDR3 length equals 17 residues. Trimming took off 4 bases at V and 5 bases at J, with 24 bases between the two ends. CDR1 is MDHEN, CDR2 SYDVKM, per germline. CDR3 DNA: TGTGCCAGCAGTTCCCCCCATGTGGTTTTCCGAGGGGACGAGCAGTACTTC. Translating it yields CASSSPHVVFRGDEQYF.

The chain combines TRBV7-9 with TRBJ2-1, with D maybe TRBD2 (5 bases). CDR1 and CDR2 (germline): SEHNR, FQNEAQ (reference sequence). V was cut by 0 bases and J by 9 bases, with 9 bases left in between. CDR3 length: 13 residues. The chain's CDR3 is CASSLAAGGEQFF. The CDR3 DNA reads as TGTGCCAGCAGCTTAGCGGCGGGCGGTGAGCAGTTCTTC. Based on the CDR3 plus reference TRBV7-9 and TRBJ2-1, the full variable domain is DTGVSQNPRHKITKRGQNVTFRCDPISEHNRLYWYRQTLGQGPEFLTYFQNEAQLEKSRLLSDRFSAERPKGSFSTLEIQRTEQGDSAMYLCASSLAAGGEQFFGPGTRLTVL.

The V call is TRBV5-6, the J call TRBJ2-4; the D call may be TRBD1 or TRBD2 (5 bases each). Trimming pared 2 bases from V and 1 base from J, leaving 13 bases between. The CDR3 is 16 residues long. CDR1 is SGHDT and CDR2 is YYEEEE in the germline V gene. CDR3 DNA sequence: TGTGCCAGCAGCTTAGGTGACAGAGGGGCCAAAAACATTCAGTACTTC. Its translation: CASSLGDRGAKNIQYF.

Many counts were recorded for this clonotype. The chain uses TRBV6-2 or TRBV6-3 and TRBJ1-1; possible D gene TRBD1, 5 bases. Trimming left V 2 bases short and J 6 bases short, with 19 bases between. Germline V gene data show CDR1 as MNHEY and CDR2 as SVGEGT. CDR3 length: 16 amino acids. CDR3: CASSYTTQGGRAEAFF. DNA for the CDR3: TGTGCCAGCAGTTACACGACGCAGGGCGGTCGGGCTGAAGCTTTCTTT.

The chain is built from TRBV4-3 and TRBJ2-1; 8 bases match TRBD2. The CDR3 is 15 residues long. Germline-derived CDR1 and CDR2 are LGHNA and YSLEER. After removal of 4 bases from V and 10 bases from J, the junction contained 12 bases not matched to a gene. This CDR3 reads CASSPRRAGGGEQFF. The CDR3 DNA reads TGCGCCAGCAGCCCCCGAAGGGCGGGGGGAGGGGAGCAGTTCTTC.

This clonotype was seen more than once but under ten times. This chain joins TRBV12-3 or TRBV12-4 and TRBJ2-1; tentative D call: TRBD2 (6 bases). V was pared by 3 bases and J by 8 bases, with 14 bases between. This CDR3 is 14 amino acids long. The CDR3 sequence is CASSLGGFGDEQFF. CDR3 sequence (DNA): TGTGCCAGCAGTTTGGGGGGATTTGGCGATGAGCAGTTCTTC.

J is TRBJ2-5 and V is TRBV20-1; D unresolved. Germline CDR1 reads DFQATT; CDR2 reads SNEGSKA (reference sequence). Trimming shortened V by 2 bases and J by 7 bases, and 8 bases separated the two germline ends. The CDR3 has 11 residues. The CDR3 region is CSARKHRTQYF. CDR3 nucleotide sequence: TGCAGTGCTAGAAAACACCGGACCCAGTACTTC.

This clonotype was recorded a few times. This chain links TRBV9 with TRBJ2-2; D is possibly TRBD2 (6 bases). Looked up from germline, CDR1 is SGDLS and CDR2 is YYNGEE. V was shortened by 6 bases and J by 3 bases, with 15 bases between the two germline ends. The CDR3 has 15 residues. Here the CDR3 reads CASTRWDSDTGELFF. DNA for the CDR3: TGTGCCAGCACCAGATGGGACTCCGACACCGGGGAGCTGTTTTTT.

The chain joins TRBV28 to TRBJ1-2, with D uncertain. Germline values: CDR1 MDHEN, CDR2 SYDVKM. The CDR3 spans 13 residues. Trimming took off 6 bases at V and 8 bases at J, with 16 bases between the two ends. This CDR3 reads CASSPGLRTGYTF. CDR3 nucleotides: TGTGCCAGCAGCCCGGGCCTCCGAACGGGCTACACCTTC.

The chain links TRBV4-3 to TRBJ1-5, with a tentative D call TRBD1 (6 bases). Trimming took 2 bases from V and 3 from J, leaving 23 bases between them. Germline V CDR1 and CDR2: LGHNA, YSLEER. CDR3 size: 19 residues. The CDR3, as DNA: TGCGCCAGCAGCCAAAACCCCACCACTGGACAGAATGACAATCAGCCCCAGCATTTT. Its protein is CASSQNPTTGQNDNQPQHF.

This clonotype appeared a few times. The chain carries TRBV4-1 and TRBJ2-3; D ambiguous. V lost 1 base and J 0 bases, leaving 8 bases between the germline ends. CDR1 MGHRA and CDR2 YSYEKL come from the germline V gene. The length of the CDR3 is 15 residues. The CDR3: CASSQGMGSTDTQYF. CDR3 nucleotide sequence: TGCGCCAGCAGCCAAGGAATGGGTAGCACAGATACGCAGTATTTT.

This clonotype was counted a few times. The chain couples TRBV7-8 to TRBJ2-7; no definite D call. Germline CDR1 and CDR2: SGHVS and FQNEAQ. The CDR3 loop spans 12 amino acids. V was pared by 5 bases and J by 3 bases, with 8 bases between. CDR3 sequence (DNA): TGTGCCAGCAGCGATACGGGCTACGAGCAGTACTTC. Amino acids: CASSDTGYEQYF.

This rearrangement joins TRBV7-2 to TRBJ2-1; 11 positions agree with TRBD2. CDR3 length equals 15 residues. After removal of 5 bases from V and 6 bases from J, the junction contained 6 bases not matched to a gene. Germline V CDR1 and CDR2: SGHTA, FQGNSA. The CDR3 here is CASSQGLAGGNEQFF. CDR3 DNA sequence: TGTGCCAGCAGCCAAGGCCTAGCGGGAGGCAATGAGCAGTTCTTC.

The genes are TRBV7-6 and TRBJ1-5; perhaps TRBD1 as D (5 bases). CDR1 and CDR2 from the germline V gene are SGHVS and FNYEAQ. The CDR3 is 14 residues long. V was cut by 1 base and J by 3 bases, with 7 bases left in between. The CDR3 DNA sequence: TGTGCCAGCAGCTTAGGGGGGTACAATCAGCCCCAGCATTTT. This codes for CASSLGGYNQPQHF.

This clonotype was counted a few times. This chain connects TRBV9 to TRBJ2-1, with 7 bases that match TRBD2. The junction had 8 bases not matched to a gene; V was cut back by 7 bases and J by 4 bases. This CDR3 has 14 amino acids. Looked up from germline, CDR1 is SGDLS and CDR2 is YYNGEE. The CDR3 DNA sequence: TGTGCCAGCGCCCCGGGACTATCATACAATGAGCAGTTCTTC. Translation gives CASAPGLSYNEQFF.

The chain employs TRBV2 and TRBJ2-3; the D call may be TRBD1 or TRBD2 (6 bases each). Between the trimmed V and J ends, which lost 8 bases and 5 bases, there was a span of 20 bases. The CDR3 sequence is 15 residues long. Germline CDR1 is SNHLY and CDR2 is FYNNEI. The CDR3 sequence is CASGYTWGAEDTQYF. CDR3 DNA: TGTGCCAGCGGATATACTTGGGGGGCCGAAGATACGCAGTATTTT.

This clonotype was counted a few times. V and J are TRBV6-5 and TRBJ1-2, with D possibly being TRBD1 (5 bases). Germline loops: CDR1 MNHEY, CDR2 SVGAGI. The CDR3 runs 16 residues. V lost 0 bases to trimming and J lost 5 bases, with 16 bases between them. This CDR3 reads CASSYSASAGLYGYTF. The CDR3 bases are TGTGCCAGCAGTTACTCGGCTTCGGCAGGGTTGTATGGCTACACCTTC.

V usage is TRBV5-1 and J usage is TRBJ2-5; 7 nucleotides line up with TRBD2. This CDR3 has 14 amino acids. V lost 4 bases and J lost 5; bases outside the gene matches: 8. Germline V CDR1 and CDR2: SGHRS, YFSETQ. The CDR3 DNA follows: TGCGCCAGCAGCACACGACTAGCACGCGAGACCCAGTACTTC. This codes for CASSTRLARETQYF.

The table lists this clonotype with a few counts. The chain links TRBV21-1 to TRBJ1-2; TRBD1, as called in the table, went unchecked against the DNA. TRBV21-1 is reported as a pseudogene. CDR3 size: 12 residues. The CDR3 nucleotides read TGTGCCAGCAAGACAGGGGGCTATGGCTACACCTTC. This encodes CASKTGGYGYTF.

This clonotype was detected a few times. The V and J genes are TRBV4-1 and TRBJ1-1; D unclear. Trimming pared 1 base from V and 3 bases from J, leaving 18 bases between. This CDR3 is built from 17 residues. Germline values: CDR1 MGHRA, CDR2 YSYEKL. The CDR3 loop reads CASSQVQALGRHTEAFF. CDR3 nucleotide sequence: TGCGCCAGCAGCCAAGTCCAGGCTCTGGGGAGGCACACTGAAGCTTTCTTT.

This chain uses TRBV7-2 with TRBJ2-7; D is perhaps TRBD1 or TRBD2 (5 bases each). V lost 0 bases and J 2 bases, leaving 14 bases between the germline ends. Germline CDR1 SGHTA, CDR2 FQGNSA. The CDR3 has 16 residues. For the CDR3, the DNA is TGTGCCAGCAGCTTAGCGATGGGGGACCAAGCCTACGAGCAGTACGTC. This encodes CASSLAMGDQAYEQYV.

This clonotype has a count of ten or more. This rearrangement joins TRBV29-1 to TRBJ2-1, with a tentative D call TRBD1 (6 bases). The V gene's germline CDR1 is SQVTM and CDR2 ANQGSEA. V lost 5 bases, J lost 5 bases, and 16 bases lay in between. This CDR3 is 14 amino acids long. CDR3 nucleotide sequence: TGCAGCGTTAAGGACAGCCCAGCCAACAATGAGCAGTTCTTC. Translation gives CSVKDSPANNEQFF.

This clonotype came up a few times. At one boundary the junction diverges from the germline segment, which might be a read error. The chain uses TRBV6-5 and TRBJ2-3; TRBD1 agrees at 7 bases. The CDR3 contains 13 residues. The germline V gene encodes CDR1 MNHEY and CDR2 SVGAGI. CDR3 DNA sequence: TGTCCCAGCAGGTCAGGGGGAACAGATACGCAGTATTTT. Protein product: CPSRSGGTDTQYF.

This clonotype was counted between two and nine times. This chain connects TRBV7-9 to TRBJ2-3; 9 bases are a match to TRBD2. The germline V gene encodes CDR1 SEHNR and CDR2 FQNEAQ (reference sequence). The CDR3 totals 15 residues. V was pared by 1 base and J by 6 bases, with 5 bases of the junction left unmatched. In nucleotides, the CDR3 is TGTGCCAGCAGCTTAGTTGCGGGGGGGGCGGATACGCAGTATTTT. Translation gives CASSLVAGGADTQYF.

In DNA, the CDR3 is TGCGCCAGCAGCCAAGACCCAGAAACAGATACGCAGTATTTT. Its protein is CASSQDPETDTQYF. The chain is built from TRBV4-3 and TRBJ2-3; the D is unclear. Germline CDR1 is LGHNA and CDR2 is YSLEER. The CDR3 contains 14 residues. Trimming removed 0 bases at V and 3 bases at J, with 7 bases between.